Described below is a single T cell receptor beta chain sequence and its context. Because the CDR3's place on the DNA is in doubt, the DNA is left out and the CDR3 is given as listed by TCRdb. The data were obtained in a study of CDR3 diversity in severe acne. Each CDR3 protein is one row after TCRdb ran MiXCR on the PCR reads. The sample carries about 98,000 distinct CDR3 sequences, about half recorded once. The sample was blood. The TCR originated in a male donor with acne.

CDR3 residues: CASSFYICSASGGEQYF. The genes are TRBV10-3 and TRBJ2-7; the D call in the table, TRBD1, was not verified against the DNA. The CDR3 length is 17 residues, termini included. Germline V gene sequence: CDR1 ENHRY, CDR2 SYGVKD.